The 21 T cell receptor beta chains below were found in one sample sequenced in a study of T cell responses to AZD1222 COVID-19 vaccine. The table came from immunoSEQ multiplex PCR; TCRdb's copy has only in-frame clones and leaves some out. The sample consists of around 130,000 clones, about 88% of them appearing once. The sample consisted of peripheral blood, taken 28 days after the second AZD1222 dose. The receptors stem from an adult who received the AZD1222 COVID-19 vaccine.

The rearrangement joins TRBV10-1 to TRBJ2-1; TRBD1 agrees at 9 bases. This CDR3 has 17 amino acids. CDR1 WNHNN and CDR2 SYGVQD come from the germline V gene (reference sequence). After removal of 3 bases from V and 7 bases from J, the junction contained 13 bases not matched to a gene. CDR3 region: CASSDPRGDRVRNEQFF. The CDR3 DNA follows: TGCGCCAGCAGTGACCCTCGGGGGGACAGGGTCCGAAATGAGCAGTTCTTC.

The chain uses TRBV4-1 and TRBJ1-1; D possibly corresponds to TRBD1 (5 bases). The CDR3 is made up of 15 amino acids. Per germline, CDR1 MGHRA and CDR2 YSYEKL. Trimming stripped 0 bases from V and 11 bases from J, with 19 bases between. Written as DNA, the CDR3 is TGCGCCAGCAGCCAAGAGACGACAGTGGGGCTATCGGCTTTCTTT. The encoded protein is CASSQETTVGLSAFF.

V usage is TRBV6-5 and J usage is TRBJ2-7; TRBD1 matches at 10 bases. The V gene end was trimmed by 6 bases and the J gene end by 3 bases; junction bases not matched to a gene: 2. Germline loops: CDR1 MNHEY, CDR2 SVGAGI. This CDR3 contains 13 residues. The CDR3 protein is CASSRDRGYEQYF. CDR3 DNA sequence: TGTGCCAGCAGCAGGGACAGGGGCTACGAGCAGTACTTC.

The rearrangement links TRBV3-1 (or the pseudogene TRBV3-2) to TRBJ1-5; 7 bases line up with TRBD1. This CDR3 spans 15 amino acids. Germline values: CDR1 LGHDT, CDR2 YNNKEL (reference sequence). Losses at the gene ends were 5 bases for V and 3 bases for J; bases not matched to a gene: 7. The DNA for the CDR3 is TGTGCCAGCAGCTTCGGGGGGACAGACAATCAGCCCCAGCATTTT. It codes for CASSFGGTDNQPQHF.

The J gene is TRBJ1-1, the V gene TRBV3-1 (or the pseudogene TRBV3-2), with D possibly matching TRBD1 (5 bases). V gave up 4 bases and J gave up 0 bases, with 9 bases separating them. Per germline, CDR1 LGHDT and CDR2 YNNKEL (reference sequence). The CDR3 length is 14 residues. The CDR3 nucleotides read TGTGCCAGCAGCCGGGGACCGTTGAACACTGAAGCTTTCTTT. This gives the protein CASSRGPLNTEAFF.

The chain couples TRBV30 to TRBJ1-6; D possibly corresponds to TRBD1 (5 bases). The germline V and J ends were trimmed by 2 bases and 7 bases, with 9 bases remaining between them. The CDR3 sequence is 13 residues long. The germline V gene has CDR1 GTSNPN and CDR2 SVGIG (reference sequence). CDR3 amino acids: CAWSRDRNSPLHF. The CDR3 DNA is TGTGCCTGGAGTCGAGACAGAAATTCACCCCTCCACTTT.

The gene calls are TRBV6-5 and TRBJ1-3; D remains unclear. V shed 6 bases and J shed 4 bases, with 13 bases lying between them. The germline CDR1 and CDR2 sequences are MNHEY and SVGAGI. CDR3 length equals 14 residues. CDR3 DNA: TGTGCCAGCAGCTTAGCCTCTTTGGGAAACACCATATATTTT. Residues: CASSLASLGNTIYF.

The chain couples TRBV19 to TRBJ1-1; D unclear. Germline-derived CDR1 and CDR2 are LNHDA and SQIVND (reference sequence). V was clipped by 7 bases and J by 11 bases, with 23 bases between them. The CDR3 has 14 residues. CDR3 region: CASTPPGFLRVAFF. CDR3 nucleotide sequence: TGTGCCAGTACTCCACCGGGTTTTCTTCGGGTGGCTTTCTTT.

The CDR3 loop is CAWSDLAGEKLFF. The CDR3 region has the DNA TGTGCCTGGAGTGACCTCGCTGGTGAAAAACTGTTTTTT. V gene TRBV30 combines with J gene TRBJ1-4; no definite D call. The germline V gene encodes CDR1 GTSNPN and CDR2 SVGIG (reference sequence). This CDR3 region has 13 residues. V was pared by 1 base and J by 7 bases, with 10 bases between.

This rearrangement joins TRBV28 to TRBJ1-3, with D possibly matching TRBD1 (5 bases). Trimming stripped 3 bases from V and 4 bases from J, with 19 bases between. Germline lookup yields CDR1 MDHEN and CDR2 SYDVKM. The CDR3 consists of 17 residues. The DNA of the CDR3 is TGTGCCAGCAGTTTGGACCCTACAGGCCAAGGGGGAAACACCATATATTTT. Amino acids: CASSLDPTGQGGNTIYF.

The chain recombines TRBV5-8 with TRBJ2-1; D might be TRBD2 (6 bases). The CDR3 runs to 14 residues. V lost 2 bases and J lost 6, with 12 bases in between. The germline V gene encodes CDR1 SGHTS and CDR2 YDEGEE. The CDR3 coding sequence is TGTGCCAGCAGCTTACGGGAGCGACCCAATGAGCAGTTCTTC. It encodes CASSLRERPNEQFF.

The rearrangement joins TRBV15 to TRBJ2-3; D gene ambiguous. The CDR3 consists of 13 residues. V was trimmed by 4 bases and J by 2 bases, leaving 7 bases between them. Germline V lookup: CDR1 LNHNV, CDR2 YYDKDF (reference sequence). CDR3 sequence: CATSKPDTDTQYF. The CDR3 bases are TGTGCCACCAGCAAGCCCGACACAGATACGCAGTATTTT.

This chain connects TRBV30 to TRBJ1-1; 8 bases match TRBD1. The CDR3 length is 14 residues. The V gene end was trimmed by 5 bases and the J gene end by 3 bases; junction bases not matched to a gene: 8. Germline V CDR1 and CDR2: GTSNPN, SVGIG (reference sequence). The CDR3 loop is CAWGTGLTHTEAFF. The CDR3 DNA is TGTGCCTGGGGGACAGGCTTAACCCACACTGAAGCTTTCTTT.

This clone was found once. The V gene is TRBV6-4, the J gene TRBJ1-1; the D is unclear. The CDR3 runs 17 residues. CDR1 is MRHNA, CDR2 SNTAGT, per germline. The V end was cut by 2 bases, the J end by 0 bases, with 16 bases between. CDR3 loop: CASSDKRSDFMNTEAFF. CDR3 sequence (DNA): TGTGCCAGCAGTGACAAGAGGAGTGACTTCATGAACACTGAAGCTTTCTTT.

This clone was seen only once. The CDR3 nucleotides are TGTGCCAGCAGGAAAAATCTCCGGGACGCAGAACTGTTTTTT. Translated, it gives CASRKNLRDAELFF. The V gene is TRBV27, the J gene TRBJ1-4, with a possible D match to TRBD1 (5 bases). This CDR3 region has 14 residues. The germline V gene has CDR1 MNHEY and CDR2 SMNVEV (reference sequence). V lost 6 bases, J lost 12 bases, and 20 bases lay in between.

The chain joins TRBV5-6 to TRBJ2-6, with 8 bases aligning to TRBD2. Trimming at V came to 2 bases and at J to 0 bases, leaving 4 bases not matched to a gene. Germline V lookup: CDR1 SGHDT, CDR2 YYEEEE. The CDR3 consists of 17 residues. The CDR3 is CASSFGGRTSGANVLTF. The DNA of the CDR3 is TGTGCCAGCAGCTTTGGCGGGAGGACCTCTGGGGCCAACGTCCTGACTTTC.

The chain is built from TRBV5-1 and TRBJ1-5; D may be TRBD1 (5 bases). Germline CDR1 reads SGHRS; CDR2 reads YFSETQ. The CDR3 sequence is 15 residues long. V was trimmed by 4 bases and J by 1 base, leaving 12 bases between them. The CDR3 is CASSPGPVSNQPQHF. The CDR3 DNA reads TGCGCCAGCAGCCCGGGGCCCGTAAGCAATCAGCCCCAGCATTTT. The variable domain in full, completed from reference TRBV5-1 and TRBJ1-5, reads KAGVTQTPRYLIKTRGQQVTLSCSPISGHRSVSWYQQTPGQGLQFLFEYFSETQRNKGNFPGRFSGRQFSNSRSEMNVSTLELGDSALYLCASSPGPVSNQPQHFGDGTRLSIL.

The rearrangement uses TRBV15 and TRBJ1-2; tentative D call: TRBD1 (5 bases). V was clipped by 0 bases and J by 5 bases, with 10 bases between them. The V gene's germline CDR1 is LNHNV and CDR2 YYDKDF (reference sequence). CDR3 length: 14 residues. The CDR3 sequence: CATSRDRAMYGYTF. Here the CDR3 DNA reads TGTGCCACCAGCAGAGACAGGGCAATGTATGGCTACACCTTC.

The CDR3 protein is CAWSGWGLSYEQYF. The DNA of the CDR3 is TGTGCCTGGAGTGGATGGGGGCTCTCCTACGAGCAGTACTTC. The chain recombines TRBV30 with TRBJ2-7, with D possibly being TRBD1 (6 bases). The CDR3 is 14 amino acids. Trimming cost V 1 base and J 0 bases, with 10 bases left between them. CDR1 is GTSNPN, CDR2 SVGIG, per germline (reference sequence).

The chain is built from TRBV7-9 and TRBJ1-4, with D perhaps TRBD1 (6 bases). Germline V CDR1 and CDR2: SEHNR, FQNEAQ (reference sequence). The CDR3 is 13 amino acids. The V end was cut by 5 bases, the J end by 7 bases, with 11 bases between. CDR3 amino acids: CASSRGGLEKLFF. Here the CDR3 DNA reads TGTGCCAGCAGCCGCGGGGGCCTTGAAAAACTGTTTTTT.

The chain couples TRBV5-6 to TRBJ1-3; 9 bases match TRBD1. Germline assignment: CDR1 SGHDT and CDR2 YYEEEE. This CDR3 is 13 amino acids long. J lost 15 bases, V lost 4 bases, and 11 bases had no gene match. The CDR3 region is CASSPWTGVQEYF. The CDR3, as DNA: TGTGCCAGCAGCCCATGGACAGGGGTACAGGAATATTTT.